The 13 T cell receptor beta chains below were found in one sample sequenced in a study of Tregs in tolerant kidney transplant recipients. Assay: immunoSEQ multiplex PCR; the TCRdb copy retains only in-frame clones and omits some. The table lists about 64,000 clones, approximately 87% of them singletons. Mixed chimerism was transient after nonmyeloablative marrow transplants from related graft donors. Sequencing was performed on CD4+ T cells from blood (PBMCs), taken 6 months after the transplant. The origin of the receptors is a human patient who received a combined kidney and bone marrow transplant. Some T cells may be graft donor cells.

The chain employs TRBV13 and TRBJ2-7; 8 positions match TRBD1. Germline-derived CDR1 and CDR2 are PRHDT and FYEKMQ (reference sequence). V lost 4 bases to trimming and J lost 5 bases; unmatched junction nucleotides: 7. This CDR3 is 14 amino acids long. CDR3 loop: CASSSDRVGDEQYF. The DNA of the CDR3 is TGTGCCAGCAGCTCGGACAGGGTGGGCGACGAGCAGTACTTC.

V and J are TRBV7-9 and TRBJ2-5, with 9 bases identical to TRBD1. Per the germline V gene, CDR1 is SEHNR and CDR2 is FQNEAQ (reference sequence). Unmatched junction bases numbered 3, after V lost 2 bases and J lost 2 bases. The CDR3 covers 15 residues. This CDR3 reads CASSLIGQGQETQYF. CDR3 DNA sequence: TGTGCCAGCAGCTTAATAGGACAGGGGCAAGAGACCCAGTACTTC.

V is TRBV4-3 and J is TRBJ2-2; maybe TRBD1 (6 bases). This CDR3 comprises 13 residues. CDR1 and CDR2 from the germline V gene are LGHNA and YSLEER. V gave up 6 bases and J gave up 1 base, with 6 bases separating them. CDR3 sequence reads: CASRDRNTGELFF. CDR3 bases: TGCGCCAGCAGGGACAGGAACACCGGGGAGCTGTTTTTT.

The DNA of the CDR3 is TGTGCCAGTAGTATTACCCGGGGAGGCTACACCTTC. It yields the protein CASSITRGGYTF. The J gene is TRBJ1-2, the V gene TRBV19; D remains unclear. CDR3 length equals 12 residues. Germline CDR1 reads LNHDA; CDR2 reads SQIVND (reference sequence). The V end lost 3 bases, the J end lost 8 bases, and 10 bases lay between the germline ends.

This chain uses TRBV5-4 with TRBJ1-4; 8 nucleotides align to TRBD1. In germline, CDR1 is SGHNT, CDR2 YYREEE (reference sequence). J lost 0 bases, V lost 5 bases, and 6 bases had no gene match. The CDR3 is 16 amino acids. CDR3 in DNA: TGTGCCAGCAGTAAAGGACAGGGCTCAACTAATGAAAAACTGTTTTTT. It is translated as CASSKGQGSTNEKLFF.

The chain recombines TRBV28 with TRBJ1-5, with a weak D call TRBD1 (5 bases). Germline V gene lookup returns CDR1 MDHEN and CDR2 SYDVKM. CDR3 size: 16 residues. V was pared by 3 bases and J by 2 bases, with 14 bases between. The CDR3 sequence is CASSLGPGQGNQPQHF. CDR3 DNA: TGTGCCAGCAGTTTGGGGCCCGGCCAGGGCAATCAGCCCCAGCATTTT.

The chain employs TRBV6-4 and TRBJ2-7; tentative D call: TRBD1 (5 bases). The CDR3 is made up of 18 amino acids. Trimming pared 2 bases from V and 5 bases from J, leaving 25 bases between. Germline CDR1 reads MRHNA; CDR2 reads SNTAGT. CDR3 sequence (DNA): TGTGCCAGCAGTGACCCATGGACAAGTGGTTCAAGGACGAACGAGCAGTACTTC. As protein: CASSDPWTSGSRTNEQYF.

This chain joins TRBV1 and TRBJ2-7; TRBD1 was called by the table and not checked on the DNA. TRBV1 is reported as a pseudogene. There are 16 residues in the CDR3. The chain's CDR3 is CTSSQETSLSSYEQYF. The CDR3 DNA follows: TGCACCAGCAGCCAAGAAACCAGTCTCAGCTCCTACGAGCAGTACTTC.

The sample holds a few counts of this clone. The CDR3, as DNA: TGTGCCAGCAGCTTCATCTCGGGGACAGGGGGATTTGGCTACACCTTC. This sequence encodes CASSFISGTGGFGYTF. The J gene is TRBJ1-2, the V gene TRBV7-2, with TRBD1 identical over 11 bases. J was trimmed by 7 bases and V by 3 bases; bases with no gene match: 10. Germline V gives CDR1 SGHTA, CDR2 FQGNSA. The CDR3 loop spans 16 amino acids.

J is TRBJ1-2 and V is TRBV5-1; 9 bases fit TRBD1. The germline V gene has CDR1 SGHRS and CDR2 YFSETQ. The CDR3 length is 14 residues. Losses at the gene ends were 4 bases for V and 5 bases for J; bases not matched to a gene: 6. The CDR3 protein is CASSLDRGRYGYTF. The CDR3 nucleotides are TGCGCCAGCAGCCTGGACAGGGGCCGTTATGGCTACACCTTC. Full variable domain (rest looked up from reference TRBV5-1 and TRBJ1-2): KAGVTQTPRYLIKTRGQQVTLSCSPISGHRSVSWYQQTPGQGLQFLFEYFSETQRNKGNFPGRFSGRQFSNSRSEMNVSTLELGDSALYLCASSLDRGRYGYTFGSGTRLTVV.

The rearrangement links TRBV18 to TRBJ1-3, with a tentative D call TRBD1 (6 bases). The CDR3 extends over 12 amino acids. The V and J ends lost 4 bases and 8 bases respectively, with 9 bases between them. Germline CDR1 KGHSH, CDR2 LQKENI. The CDR3 region is CASSRQVDTIYF. CDR3 DNA: TGTGCCAGCTCACGACAGGTGGACACCATATATTTT.

The genes are TRBV25-1 and TRBJ2-4; D ambiguous. This CDR3 contains 14 residues. Trimming took 7 bases from V and 0 from J, leaving 10 bases between them. The germline V gene has CDR1 MGHDK and CDR2 SYGVNS. CDR3 sequence reads: CASTSRLAKNIQYF. Written as DNA, the CDR3 is TGTGCCAGCACATCCAGACTAGCCAAAAACATTCAGTACTTC.

This clone has only a few counts. The V call is TRBV10-2, the J call TRBJ2-5, with D maybe TRBD2 (5 bases). Per the germline V gene, CDR1 is WSHSY and CDR2 is SAAADI. V was shortened by 0 bases and J by 3 bases, with 11 bases between the two germline ends. This CDR3 has 15 amino acids. CDR3: CASSESPAGEETQYF. CDR3 DNA: TGCGCCAGCAGTGAGTCCCCCGCCGGGGAAGAGACCCAGTACTTC.